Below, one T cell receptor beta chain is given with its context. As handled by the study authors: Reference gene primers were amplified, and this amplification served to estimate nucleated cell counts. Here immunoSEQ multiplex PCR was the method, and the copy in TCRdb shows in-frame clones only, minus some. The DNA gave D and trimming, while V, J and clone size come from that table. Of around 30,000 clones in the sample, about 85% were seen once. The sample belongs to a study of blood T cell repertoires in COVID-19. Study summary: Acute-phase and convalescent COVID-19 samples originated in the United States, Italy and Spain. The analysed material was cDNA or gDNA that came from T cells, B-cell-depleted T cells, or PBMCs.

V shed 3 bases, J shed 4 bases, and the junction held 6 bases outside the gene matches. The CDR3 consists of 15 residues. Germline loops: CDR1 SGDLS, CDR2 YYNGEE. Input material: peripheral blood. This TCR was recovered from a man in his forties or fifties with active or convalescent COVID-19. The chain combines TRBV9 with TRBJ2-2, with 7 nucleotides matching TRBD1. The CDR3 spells CASSDDGTVTGELFF. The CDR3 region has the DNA TGTGCCAGCAGCGACGACGGGACAGTCACCGGGGAGCTGTTTTTT.